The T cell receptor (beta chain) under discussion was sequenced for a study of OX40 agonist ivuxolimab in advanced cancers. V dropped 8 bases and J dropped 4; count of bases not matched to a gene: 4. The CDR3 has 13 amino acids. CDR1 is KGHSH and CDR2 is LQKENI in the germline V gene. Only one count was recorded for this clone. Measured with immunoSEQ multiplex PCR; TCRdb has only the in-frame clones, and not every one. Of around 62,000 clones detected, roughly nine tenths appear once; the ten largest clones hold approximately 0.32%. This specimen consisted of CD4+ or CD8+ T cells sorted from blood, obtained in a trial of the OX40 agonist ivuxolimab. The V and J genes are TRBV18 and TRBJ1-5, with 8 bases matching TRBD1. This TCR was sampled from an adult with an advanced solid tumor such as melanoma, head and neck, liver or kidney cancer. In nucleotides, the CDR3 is TGTGCCAGCCGGACAGGGCTAAATCAGCCCCAGCATTTT. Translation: CASRTGLNQPQHF.